This T cell receptor beta chain is from a study of blood T cell repertoires in COVID-19. Overall study context: PBMCs, B-cell-depleted T cells, or T cells provided the cDNA or gDNA that made up the material.

This CDR3 region has 15 residues. CDR1 is MNHEY, CDR2 SVGAGI, per germline. Deletions cut 0 bases from V and 0 bases from J, with 8 bases between. In the original processing: From reference gene primer amplification, estimates of nucleated cell counts were derived. Profiled with immunoSEQ multiplex PCR; TCRdb holds only in-frame clones, not every one. D and trimming were read from the DNA, whereas the V and J calls and clone size are those reported in that table. This sample has about 120,000 clones; approximately 80% occur once, and the top ten carry 7.9%. The J gene is TRBJ1-1, the V gene TRBV6-5, with D tentatively TRBD1 (5 bases). Specimen: peripheral blood. This clonotype originated in a human donor in a cohort sampled during active COVID-19. The CDR3 DNA reads as TGTGCCAGCAGTTACTCGGGCAGGGTGAACACTGAAGCTTTCTTT. Translation: CASSYSGRVNTEAFF.